This T cell receptor beta chain was profiled in a study of molecular identifiers for immune sequencing clone quantification (dated by TCRdb to the late 2010s). For the study in its entirety: For a replicate experiment, RNA from approximately 20,000 or 100,000 naive CD8 T cells was divided into five aliquots, of which four were sequenced. This methods study used CD8 T cells to benchmark TCR RNA copy counting and molecular-identifier clustering-based TCR repertoire sequencing (MIDCIRS).

With regard to this clonotype: This receptor's antigen is unknown. Base qualities are missing; no much larger clone stands one base away.

V ends up 4 bases short and J 4 bases short, with an unmatched junction base count of 10. The CDR3 runs 16 residues from the cysteine to the phenylalanine. Only CDR3 DNA is held: 48 bases, read in frame from base 1. Based on the germline V gene (reference sequence), the CDR1 and CDR2 sequences are MNHEY and SMNVEV. General findings and caveats noted by the study authors: When barcode sub-clustering was not used, chimeric consensus sequences inflated TCR diversity, with chimeras reaching as high as 47%. The naive libraries included spiked-in Jurkat TCR RNA (approximately 11 copies' worth), and this RNA is not part of the donor repertoire. Even against a background of 800,000 to 1,000,000 naive CD8 T cells, spiked-in Jurkat TCR RNA amounting to a single cell's worth was reported to be detectable. The sizes of highly expanded clones could end up underestimated when identical TCR molecules share a barcode. Modeling estimated roughly 3.2 recovered TCR RNA copies per cell, compared with approximately 10 by digital PCR, which implies roughly 29% capture efficiency. In CMV-specific effector cells, clones with more than 20 RNA copies accounted for over 97% of molecules, whereas in naive cells such clones accounted for under 1%.

The method was PCR. The sequencing machine was an Illumina HiSeq 4000. Bulk TCR libraries were generated as previously described, with the TCR primers listed in Table S5 used. Purification of total RNA was performed with the Qiagen AllPrep DNA/RNA kit. Before analysis, reads from multiple sequencing runs of the same library were pooled. In the authors' own workflow: Reads were retained only if an exact TCR constant sequence was present, and the retained reads were trimmed to 150 nt and grouped according to their 12-nt molecular barcodes. Reads inside each barcode group were sub-clustered using a 15% Levenshtein threshold, and a quality-weighted consensus sequence was constructed for each RNA molecule. Non-functional sequences were excluded, and lower-count sequences lying one edit away from another sequence were also excluded. Based on fitting two negative binomial distributions, any barcode sub-cluster with under 20% of the maximum read count was discarded. The raw public reads went through TCRdb reprocessing: fastp at Q25, MiXCR clone calling, in-frame beta chains kept. Rows merge per CDR3 protein into single entries with the most common DNA and genes. The V and J calls, along with clone size, are taken from TCRdb and not from the paper's own processing. A total of about 640,000 distinct CDR3 sequences appear in this sample, just under 20% of them only once. The ten most abundant clones make up roughly 0.85% of the sample.

Libraries of naive CD8 T cells were built from anywhere between roughly 20,000 and 1,100,000 sorted cells, with 10%, 30% or 50% of the purified RNA used. Naive CD8 T cells were FACS-sorted as CD8+CD4-CCR7+CD45RA+ on a BD FACSAria II into RLT Plus buffer. Detection sensitivity was tested by spiking Jurkat RNA equal to some 10 TCR copies' worth into samples containing 20,000-1,000,000 naive CD8 T cells. Enrichment of CD8 T cells was performed with RosetteSep CD8+ T Cell Enrichment Cocktail and Ficoll-Paque, after which ACK red cell lysis was carried out. The V gene is TRBV27 and the J gene is TRBJ2-3; 8 nucleotides in the junction match TRBD2. This receptor was taken from a human donor in good health. Some libraries in this study had Jurkat cell RNA spiked in. The material sequenced was naive CD8+ T cells from blood, with Jurkat cell RNA spiked in. The meaning of the sample's cell subset or site label: FACS-sorted CD8+CD4-CCR7+CD45RA+ naive T cells. The DNA sequence is TGTGCCAGCAGTTACCTCAGCGGGGGCAGTTCAGATACGCAGTATTTT. This sequence encodes CASSYLSGGSSDTQYF.